This T cell receptor beta chain was profiled in a study of spatial heterogeneity in lung cancer (dated by TCRdb to between 2018 and 2021). Concerning the study at large: Beta-chain transcripts were consistently detected in greater numbers than alpha-chain transcripts, which likely reflects a higher abundance of beta-chain transcripts. TCR repertoire features were related to nonsynonymous mutation counts determined by whole-exome sequencing of tumor tissue. In non-small cell lung cancer, the study quantitatively compared TCR alpha and beta repertoires across several tumor regions, matched nontumor lung, and blood. In tumor regions, TCR transcript counts showed a strong correlation with a T cell transcriptional module score from matched bulk RNA-seq. In the raw uncorrected reads, each unique combination of TCR and UMI appeared more than ten times on average. At surgery, both alpha and beta chains were TCR-sequenced in 220 tumor regions, some 64 matched nontumor lung samples and a few dozen PBMC samples.

Study-level results and caveats: TCR-seq coverage of tumor T cells was estimated at only roughly 7.7% for alpha chains and 12% to 15% for beta chains. The tumor nonsynonymous mutation count correlated with the number of expanded alpha and beta TCRs within the tumor. Additional single-cell paired TCR alpha and beta sequencing was considered necessary to confirm, at a functional level, the hypothesis that regional TCRs recognize regional mutations. The count of ubiquitous expanded TCRs correlated with the count of ubiquitous nonsynonymous mutations, and the count of regional expanded TCRs correlated with the count of regional nonsynonymous mutations.

CDR1 and CDR2 are drawn from the germline V gene: SQVTM, ANQGSEA. There are 15 amino acids in the CDR3, from cysteine to phenylalanine inclusive. Kept here is only the CDR3 DNA, which spans 45 bases and is read in frame from base 1. V loses 3 bases of germline sequence and J loses 0 bases, and the interval between the two ends is 13 bases. This clonotype was seen many times. Its antigen remains undetermined. No much larger clone exists at a distance of one base, and base qualities are not known. Receptor amplification or capture employed 5' RACE. Sequencing took place on a NextSeq 500. In the TCR library protocol, a unique molecular identifier was attached to each TCR cDNA molecule so that PCR and sequencing errors could be corrected. In the paper's pipeline: TCR identification, UMI-based error correction and CDR3 extraction were performed with Decombinator tools. TCRs above a frequency of 2 per 1,000, corresponding to the top 1% of the tumor frequency distribution, were defined as expanded. Expanded tumor TCRs statistically deemed absent (corrected P<0.05) from at least one tumor region were classed as regional, and all other expanded tumor TCRs were classed as ubiquitous. Each repertoire was subsampled 100 times to 5,000 TCRs, after which Renyi diversity was computed with the R vegan package. CDR3 similarity networks were constructed using string-kernel similarity of amino acid triplets, with links drawn between CDR3s whose pairwise similarity was above 0.82. TCRdb cleaned the public reads at Q25 with fastp, built clones with MiXCR and kept in-frame beta chains. Under each unique CDR3 protein, matching rows form one entry showing the most common genes and DNA. None of the V and J calls come from the authors' own analysis; TCRdb made them. Across this sample there are 24,000 or so distinct CDR3 sequences, with 8.8% seen only once. 7.5% to 8% of the sample lies in the top ten.

Sample time point, as interpreted from the label and publication: sample taken at primary tumor resection. Donors were 72 patients with early-stage, untreated non-small cell lung cancer from the lung TRACERx cohort. Whole RNA extracted from tumor and nontumor lung tissue, or from cryopreserved PBMC samples, was used for TCR sequencing without cell sorting. Only patients for whom sufficient RNA was available from at least two tumor regions were selected for TCR sequencing. Before selection, tumor and adjacent nontumor lung specimens were reviewed by a lung pathologist. This receptor was identified in a male donor with early-stage non-small cell lung cancer. The specimen comprised lung tumor tissue, sampled at surgery. Recombination connected TRBV29-1 to TRBJ2-3; the D gene is perhaps TRBD1, on 5 matching bases. CDR3 loop: CSVDWGHLSTDTQYF. The base sequence is TGCAGCGTTGACTGGGGCCACCTTAGCACAGATACGCAGTATTTT.